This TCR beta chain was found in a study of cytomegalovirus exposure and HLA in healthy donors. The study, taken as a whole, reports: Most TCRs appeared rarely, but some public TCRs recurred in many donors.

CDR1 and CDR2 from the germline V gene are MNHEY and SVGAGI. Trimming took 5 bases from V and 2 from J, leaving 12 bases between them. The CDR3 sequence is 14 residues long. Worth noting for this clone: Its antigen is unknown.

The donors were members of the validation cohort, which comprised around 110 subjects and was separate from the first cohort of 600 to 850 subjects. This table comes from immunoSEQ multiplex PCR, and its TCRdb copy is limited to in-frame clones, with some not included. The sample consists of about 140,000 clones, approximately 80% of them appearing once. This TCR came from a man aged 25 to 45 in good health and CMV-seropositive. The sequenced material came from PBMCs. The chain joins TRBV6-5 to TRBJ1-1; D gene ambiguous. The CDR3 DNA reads TGTGCCAGCAGTAAGGCCGGGGTTAACACTGAAGCTTTCTTT. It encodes CASSKAGVNTEAFF.